This entry is about one T cell receptor (beta chain). These data originate in a study of blood T cell repertoires in COVID-19. Germline assignment: CDR1 DFQATT and CDR2 SNEGSKA (reference sequence). J was trimmed by 3 bases and V by 3 bases; bases with no gene match: 15. This CDR3 is built from 17 residues. Clones were sequenced by immunoSEQ multiplex PCR, and TCRdb holds only the in-frame ones, with some missing. The repertoire consists of 150,000 or so clones, with about 80% occurring once and the leading ten covering over 9%. This clonotype was sampled from a man aged 45-65 years who had recovered from COVID-19. The sample was PBMCs or T cells enriched from blood (not recorded which). J is TRBJ2-5 and V is TRBV20-1; 8 bases agree with TRBD2. Written as DNA, the CDR3 is TGCAGTGCTAGTGGGGGGTTTGGCGGGGGGCCGGAAGAGACCCAGTACTTC. It codes for CSASGGFGGGPEETQYF.